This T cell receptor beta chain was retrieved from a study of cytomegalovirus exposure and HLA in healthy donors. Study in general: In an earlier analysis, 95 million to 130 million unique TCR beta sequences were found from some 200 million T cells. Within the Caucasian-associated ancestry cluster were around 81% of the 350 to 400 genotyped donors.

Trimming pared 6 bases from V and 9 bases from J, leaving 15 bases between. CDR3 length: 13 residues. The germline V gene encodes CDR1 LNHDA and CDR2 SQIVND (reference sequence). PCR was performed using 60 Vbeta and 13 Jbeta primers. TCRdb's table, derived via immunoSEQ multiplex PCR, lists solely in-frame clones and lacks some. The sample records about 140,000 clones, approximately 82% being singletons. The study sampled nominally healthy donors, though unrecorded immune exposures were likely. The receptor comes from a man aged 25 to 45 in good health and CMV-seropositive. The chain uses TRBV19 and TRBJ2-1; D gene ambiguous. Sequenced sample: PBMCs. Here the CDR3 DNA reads TGTGCCAGTAGCACCTACGCGGATGGTGAGCAGTTCTTC. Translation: CASSTYADGEQFF.